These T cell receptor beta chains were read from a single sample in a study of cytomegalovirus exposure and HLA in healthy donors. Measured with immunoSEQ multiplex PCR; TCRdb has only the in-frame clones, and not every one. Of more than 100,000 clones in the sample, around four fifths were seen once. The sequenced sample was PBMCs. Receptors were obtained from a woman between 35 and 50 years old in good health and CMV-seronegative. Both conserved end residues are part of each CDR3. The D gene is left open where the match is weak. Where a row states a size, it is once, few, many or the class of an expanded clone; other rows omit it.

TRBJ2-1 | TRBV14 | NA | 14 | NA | CASSLADHQGGQFF | TGTGCCAGCAGCCTAGCGGACCACCAGGGGGGGCAGTTCTTC
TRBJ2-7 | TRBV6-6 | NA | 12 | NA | CASSYSEAEQYF | TGTGCCAGCAGTTACTCCGAAGCCGAGCAGTACTTC
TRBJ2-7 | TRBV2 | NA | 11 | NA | CASTEAYEQYF | TGTGCCAGCACCGAGGCCTACGAGCAGTACTTC
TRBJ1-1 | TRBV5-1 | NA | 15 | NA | CASSLGAFMNTEAFF | TGCGCCAGCAGCTTGGGGGCATTTATGAACACTGAAGCTTTCTTT
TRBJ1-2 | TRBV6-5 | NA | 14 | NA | CASSYSWGAYGYTF | TGTGCCAGCAGTTACAGTTGGGGAGCGTATGGCTACACCTTC
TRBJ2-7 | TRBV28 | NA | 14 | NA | CASSLGGAPYEQYF | TGTGCCAGCAGTTTAGGGGGGGCGCCCTACGAGCAGTACTTC
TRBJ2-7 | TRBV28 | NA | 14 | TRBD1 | CASDSDRVSYEQYF | TGTGCCAGCGATTCGGACAGGGTATCCTACGAGCAGTACTTC
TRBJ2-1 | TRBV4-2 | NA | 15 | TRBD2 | CASSQVRGGYNEQFF | TGTGCCAGCAGCCAAGTCCGGGGGGGGTACAATGAGCAGTTCTTC
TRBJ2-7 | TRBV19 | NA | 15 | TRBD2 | CASSPGLAGTYEQYF | TGTGCCAGTAGTCCGGGACTAGCGGGGACCTACGAGCAGTACTTC
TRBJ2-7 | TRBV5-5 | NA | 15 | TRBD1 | CASSLTGTGGREQYF | TGTGCCAGCAGCTTGACCGGGACAGGGGGTAGGGAGCAGTACTTC
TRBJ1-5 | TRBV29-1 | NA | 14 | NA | CSVAGPGNNQPQHF | TGCAGCGTCGCGGGACCGGGAAACAATCAGCCCCAGCATTTT
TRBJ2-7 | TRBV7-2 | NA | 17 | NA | CASSFQSAGLQPYEQYF | TGTGCCAGCAGTTTCCAGTCAGCGGGTCTCCAGCCCTACGAGCAGTACTTC
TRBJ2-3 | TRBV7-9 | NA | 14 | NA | CASSYGVDGDTQYF | TGTGCCAGCAGCTACGGGGTCGATGGAGATACGCAGTATTTT
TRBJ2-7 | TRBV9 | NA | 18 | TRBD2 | CASSVATSSGRQTYEQYF | TGTGCCAGCAGCGTAGCTACATCTAGCGGGAGGCAGACCTACGAGCAGTACTTC
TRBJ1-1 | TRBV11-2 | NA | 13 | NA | CASSRGFVTEAFF | TGTGCCAGCAGTAGGGGGTTTGTCACTGAAGCTTTCTTT
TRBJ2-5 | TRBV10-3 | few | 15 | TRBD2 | CAISESTGGQETQYF | TGTGCCATCAGTGAGTCGACGGGAGGACAAGAGACCCAGTACTTC
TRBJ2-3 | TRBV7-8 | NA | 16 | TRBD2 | CASSAGGGRSTDTQYF | TGTGCCAGCAGCGCAGGCGGGGGGCGCAGCACAGATACGCAGTATTTT
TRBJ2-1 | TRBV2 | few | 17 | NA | CASSEGRAGPNLNEQFF | TGTGCCAGCAGTGAGGGTCGCGCGGGGCCAAATCTCAATGAGCAGTTCTTC